One sample yielded the 29 T cell receptor beta chains listed below, sequenced in a study of T cell repertoires in cytomegalovirus infection (dated by TCRdb to the late 2010s). Sequencing was performed on an Illumina HiSeq 1500. TCRdb reworked the public reads: Q25 trimming with fastp, MiXCR clone assembly, productive beta chains retained. Every entry covers one CDR3 protein and lists the most common genes and DNA from its rows. Across this sample there are around 630,000 distinct CDR3 sequences, with roughly 24% seen only once. Clones ranked in the top ten supply 6.5% to 10% of the sample. Input material: CD8+ T cells from PBMCs. The source is a human donor in good health (CMV status not recorded). Some clones in this sample may be carry-over from other donors' samples.

The chain carries TRBV6-2 or TRBV6-3 and TRBJ2-7; 10 bases line up with TRBD2. V lost 6 bases to trimming and J lost 3 bases; unmatched junction nucleotides: 5. The germline CDR1 and CDR2 sequences are MNHEY and SVGEGT. The CDR3 loop spans 14 amino acids. The DNA for the CDR3 is TGTGCCAGCAGCAGGCTAGCGGGGGACTACGAGCAGTACGTC. It is translated as CASSRLAGDYEQYV.

This clonotype has only a few counts. This chain joins TRBV2 and TRBJ1-1, with 7 positions matching TRBD1. This CDR3 region has 15 residues. Germline CDR1 and CDR2: SNHLY and FYNNEI. The V gene end was trimmed by 3 bases and the J gene end by 5 bases; junction bases not matched to a gene: 9. The CDR3 sequence is CASSETGLVGTEAFF. CDR3 nucleotides: TGTGCCAGCAGTGAGACAGGGTTAGTGGGTACTGAAGCTTTCTTT.

The gene calls are TRBV5-6 and TRBJ2-4, with TRBD2 identical over 9 bases. Germline trimming cut 4 bases from V and 12 bases from J; bases unmatched to any gene: 14. From germline, CDR1 is SGHDT and CDR2 YYEEEE. The CDR3 has 15 amino acids. The CDR3 here is CASSEGTSIGARQYF. CDR3 DNA sequence: TGTGCCAGCAGCGAGGGGACTAGCATAGGGGCACGTCAGTACTTC.

The rearrangement joins TRBV6-5 to TRBJ1-2; TRBD1 matches 7 bases. The germline V gene has CDR1 MNHEY and CDR2 SVGAGI. CDR3 length equals 15 residues. V was clipped by 7 bases and J by 4 bases; unmatched bases: 12. In DNA, the CDR3 is TGTGCCAGCAACGGACAACCCCAGGGGGTCTATGGCTACACCTTC. This encodes CASNGQPQGVYGYTF.

The chain links TRBV29-1 to TRBJ2-1; 10 bases are shared with TRBD2. V lost 6 bases, J lost 3 bases, and 5 bases stayed unmatched. The germline gives CDR1 SQVTM, CDR2 ANQGSEA. This CDR3 spans 14 amino acids. The chain's CDR3 is CSVERGGGYNEQFF. In nucleotides, the CDR3 is TGCAGCGTCGAGCGGGGGGGCGGCTACAATGAGCAGTTCTTC.

As to this clonotype: A junction end diverges from the germline sequence, so it may reflect a read error. The chain uses TRBV25-1 and TRBJ2-5; unclear D gene. The CDR3 length is 12 residues. Germline values: CDR1 MGHDK, CDR2 SYGVNS. As DNA, the CDR3 is TGTGCCAGCAGTGAATTTGGAGAGACCCAGAACTTC. Its translation is CASSEFGETQNF.

This clonotype has only a few counts. The chain combines TRBV7-8 with TRBJ1-2; D perhaps matches TRBD1 (5 bases). V lost 2 bases, J lost 2 bases, and 12 bases lay in between. This CDR3 is built from 15 residues. CDR1 and CDR2 from the germline V gene are SGHVS and FQNEAQ. Written as DNA, the CDR3 is TGTGCCAGCAGCTTACCGGGGACCCAGAACTATGGCTACACCTTC. This gives the protein CASSLPGTQNYGYTF.

This clonotype was recorded a few times. V is TRBV29-1 and J is TRBJ2-1; D is possibly TRBD1 or TRBD2 (5 bases each). This CDR3 has 13 residues. Germline CDR1 and CDR2: SQVTM and ANQGSEA. V lost 0 bases and J 6 bases, leaving 9 bases between the germline ends. CDR3 in DNA: TGCAGCGTTGAAGATTTGAGGGGCAATGAGCAGTTCTTC. Translating it yields CSVEDLRGNEQFF.

This clonotype was detected a few times. The chain recombines TRBV7-9 with TRBJ1-2; a possible D gene is TRBD1 (5 bases). Trimming left V 2 bases short and J 6 bases short, with 13 bases between. CDR1 and CDR2 (germline): SEHNR, FQNEAQ (reference sequence). This CDR3 comprises 14 residues. In DNA, the CDR3 is TGTGCCAGCAGCTTAAGAGGGGCGGCGGATGGCTACACCTTC. It codes for CASSLRGAADGYTF. Filled out from reference TRBV7-9 and TRBJ1-2, the complete variable domain reads DTGVSQNPRHKITKRGQNVTFRCDPISEHNRLYWYRQTLGQGPEFLTYFQNEAQLEKSRLLSDRFSAERPKGSFSTLEIQRTEQGDSAMYLCASSLRGAADGYTFGSGTRLTVV.

The chain recombines TRBV12-3 or TRBV12-4 with TRBJ1-2; D is perhaps TRBD1 (6 bases). The CDR3 runs to 16 residues. V lost 3 bases and J lost 4, with 18 bases in between. The CDR3 region is CASSLRERGPAYGYTF. The CDR3 DNA sequence: TGTGCCAGCAGTTTGAGAGAACGGGGGCCGGCCTATGGCTACACCTTC.

This rearrangement joins TRBV20-1 to TRBJ1-1; D gene ambiguous. Germline V gives CDR1 DFQATT, CDR2 SNEGSKA (reference sequence). V shed 1 base and J shed 6 bases, with 6 bases lying between them. This CDR3 region has 11 residues. CDR3 loop: CSARVAAEAFF. CDR3 bases: TGCAGTGCTAGAGTAGCGGCTGAAGCTTTCTTT.

This clonotype has ten or more counts. The chain employs TRBV28 and TRBJ2-7; no firm D call. Per germline, CDR1 MDHEN and CDR2 SYDVKM. With 5 bases removed from V and 0 bases from J, the gap between germline ends came to 8 bases. The CDR3 length is 13 residues. The CDR3 bases are TGTGCCAGCAGTGTTCTGGGCTCCTACGAGCAGTACGTC. This sequence encodes CASSVLGSYEQYV.

This clonotype was picked up many times. This chain joins TRBV7-9 and TRBJ1-2; 7 nucleotides line up with TRBD1. V lost 4 bases and J lost 2; bases outside the gene matches: 4. The germline V gene has CDR1 SEHNR and CDR2 FQNEAQ (reference sequence). The CDR3 runs to 14 residues. CDR3: CASSSGQLNYGYTF. In DNA, the CDR3 is TGTGCCAGCAGCTCGGGACAGCTAAACTATGGCTACACCTTC.

J is TRBJ2-7 and V is TRBV6-6, with D maybe TRBD2 (6 bases). The CDR3 totals 16 residues. CDR1 and CDR2 from the germline V gene are MNHNY and SVGAGI (reference sequence). V was cut by 5 bases and J by 2 bases, with 19 bases left in between. CDR3 loop: CASSPGRGGKAYEQYF. The CDR3 DNA reads TGTGCCAGCAGTCCCGGACGGGGAGGTAAGGCCTACGAGCAGTACTTC.

This clonotype occurred a few times. The chain links TRBV20-1 to TRBJ1-1; no clear D gene. This CDR3 comprises 15 residues. Germline V CDR1 and CDR2: DFQATT, SNEGSKA (reference sequence). The V end was cut by 1 base, the J end by 5 bases, with 17 bases between. This chain's CDR3 is CSARASRQGRTEAFF. CDR3 bases: TGCAGTGCTAGAGCCTCCCGACAAGGGAGGACTGAAGCTTTCTTT.

This clonotype was seen a handful of times. This chain's CDR3 is CASSLKRGEQFF. The CDR3 DNA follows: TGTGCCAGCAGCCTTAAGAGGGGCGAGCAGTTCTTC. The chain uses TRBV7-8 and TRBJ2-1; D possibly uses TRBD1 or TRBD2 (5 bases each). The CDR3 is 12 amino acids. Trimming left V 5 bases short and J 10 bases short, with 12 bases between. Germline CDR1 SGHVS, CDR2 FQNEAQ.

The chain employs TRBV7-9 and TRBJ1-2; D remains ambiguous. CDR3 length equals 14 residues. Germline V gene sequence: CDR1 SEHNR, CDR2 FQNEAQ (reference sequence). Trimming removed 5 bases from V and 1 base from J, with 11 bases in between. The DNA of the CDR3 is TGTGCCAGCAGCGGGGAGGAAGTTAACTATGGCTACACCTTC. It is translated as CASSGEEVNYGYTF.

This clonotype was detected only a few times. The gene calls are TRBV14 and TRBJ2-1; no reliable D call. Germline values: CDR1 SGHDN, CDR2 FVKESK. This CDR3 has 16 amino acids. V was pared by 3 bases and J by 5 bases, with 17 bases between. This chain's CDR3 is CASSQRPDPGNNEQFF. DNA for the CDR3: TGTGCCAGCAGCCAGCGGCCGGATCCGGGTAACAATGAGCAGTTCTTC.

About this clonotype: A much bigger clone sits one base away, suggesting this may be a read error. The V and J genes are TRBV7-6 and TRBJ1-5; D unclear. CDR1 SGHVS and CDR2 FNYEAQ come from the germline V gene. Trimming left V 7 bases short and J 4 bases short, with 8 bases between. The CDR3 runs to 12 residues. The CDR3 loop reads CASNKQNQPQHF. CDR3 DNA: TGTGCCAGCAACAAACAGAATCAGCCCCAGCATTTT.

Notes on this clonotype: A much larger clone lies a single base off, so this may be a read error. This chain connects TRBV7-2 to TRBJ2-7; D is tentatively TRBD1 or TRBD2 (6 bases each). The germline gives CDR1 SGHTA, CDR2 FQGNSA. CDR3 length equals 14 residues. Here the CDR3 reads CVSSEGGRTYEQYF. CDR3 coding DNA: TGTGTCAGCAGCGAGGGGGGCCGTACCTACGAGCAGTACTTC. Full variable domain (outside the CDR3, taken from reference TRBV7-2 and TRBJ2-7): GAGVSQSPSNKVTEKGKDVELRCDPISGHTALYWYRQSLGQGLEFLIYFQGNSAPDKSGLPSDRFSAERTGGSVSTLTIQRTQQEDSAVYLCVSSEGGRTYEQYFGPGTRLTVT.

Concerning this clonotype itself: Just one base apart from a much larger clone, this may be a read error. The CDR3 sequence: CASSLDRAPHNEQFF. The CDR3 bases are TGTGCCAGCAGCCTTGACAGGGCCCCCCACAATGAGCAGTTCTTC. The V and J genes are TRBV7-3 and TRBJ2-1; 7 bases fit TRBD1. Trimming removed 5 bases from V and 5 bases from J; junction bases left unmatched: 9. The germline CDR1 and CDR2 sequences are SGHTA and FQGTGA. The CDR3 loop spans 15 amino acids.

The V gene is TRBV7-9, the J gene TRBJ2-1; D is unclear. Germline CDR1 SEHNR, CDR2 FQNEAQ (reference sequence). The CDR3 is 18 amino acids. Trimming shortened V by 5 bases and J by 2 bases, and 22 bases separated the two germline ends. For the CDR3, the DNA is TGTGCCAGCAGCAACACGCTTATGGTCAGACTTACCTACAATGAGCAGTTCTTC. Translated: CASSNTLMVRLTYNEQFF.

V is TRBV4-2 and J is TRBJ1-1; D not resolved. The germline V gene encodes CDR1 LGHNA and CDR2 YNFKEQ. This CDR3 is built from 15 residues. V was pared by 7 bases and J by 0 bases, with 15 bases between. CDR3 in amino acids: CASTTNIGMNTEAFF. The CDR3, as DNA: TGTGCCAGCACCACCAACATAGGGATGAACACTGAAGCTTTCTTT.

This clonotype was picked up a small number of times. This chain connects TRBV20-1 to TRBJ2-7; no definite D call. V dropped 3 bases and J dropped 4 bases, with 7 bases sitting between them. The CDR3 extends over 11 amino acids. The V gene's germline CDR1 is DFQATT and CDR2 SNEGSKA (reference sequence). CDR3 in amino acids: CSARMLYEQYV. The DNA for the CDR3 is TGCAGTGCTAGGATGTTATACGAGCAGTACGTC.

The V gene is TRBV7-9, the J gene TRBJ2-7; 10 bases align to TRBD1. The V gene end was trimmed by 5 bases and the J gene end by 0 bases; junction bases not matched to a gene: 4. There are 15 residues in the CDR3. Germline CDR1 reads SEHNR; CDR2 reads FQNEAQ (reference sequence). The CDR3 is CASSPRTGGSYEQYV. As DNA, the CDR3 is TGTGCCAGCAGCCCGAGGACAGGGGGCTCCTACGAGCAGTACGTC.

This clonotype has ten or more counts. The gene calls are TRBV7-8 and TRBJ2-5, with D perhaps TRBD2 (5 bases). CDR3 length: 15 residues. The germline V gene has CDR1 SGHVS and CDR2 FQNEAQ. Deletions cut 5 bases from V and 4 bases from J, with 17 bases between. CDR3 sequence: CASSTPSGLRETQYF. CDR3 coding DNA: TGTGCCAGCAGCACCCCGAGCGGCTTGAGAGAGACCCAGTACTTC.

This clonotype was observed at least ten times. V and J are TRBV7-8 and TRBJ2-7; 8 nucleotides match TRBD2. J lost 5 bases, V lost 4 bases, and 10 bases had no gene match. This CDR3 spans 15 amino acids. Germline CDR1 reads SGHVS; CDR2 reads FQNEAQ. The CDR3 DNA sequence: TGTGCCAGCAGCTCTAAGCGGGGGAGCCTCCACGAGCAGTACTTC. As protein: CASSSKRGSLHEQYF.

The gene calls are TRBV28 and TRBJ1-5; 8 bases are a match to TRBD1. Germline-derived CDR1 and CDR2 are MDHEN and SYDVKM. Trimming removed 5 bases from V and 5 bases from J; junction bases left unmatched: 5. The CDR3 totals 14 residues. Here the CDR3 reads CASSHRGGHQPQHF. In DNA, the CDR3 is TGTGCCAGCAGTCACAGGGGGGGTCATCAGCCCCAGCATTTT.

This clonotype was counted ten times or more. The V call is TRBV6-1, the J call TRBJ2-7; 8 bases agree with TRBD1. Trimming removed 5 bases from V and 7 bases from J; junction bases left unmatched: 4. This CDR3 region has 12 residues. Germline V gives CDR1 MNHNS, CDR2 SASEGT. CDR3: CASSPTGVEQYF. CDR3 in DNA: TGTGCCAGCAGTCCGACAGGGGTTGAGCAGTACTTC.